This TCR beta chain was documented in a study of blood T cells in healthy people across ages. Whole-study results and caveats: Because donor CMV status was unknown, expanded clonotype changes were possibly confounded. Roughly linear age-related decline in beta diversity appeared, significant by age around 36.

Sample-barcoded 5' priming and a J-beta primer mix drove a second PCR of 7 to 11 cycles. One entry per CDR3 protein results from TCRdb running MiXCR on the 5' RACE reads. The sample carries 730,000 or so distinct CDR3 sequences, roughly 43% recorded once. The germline V and J ends were trimmed by 0 bases and 4 bases, with 9 bases remaining between them. The CDR3 is 14 residues long. The germline V gene encodes CDR1 MNHNS and CDR2 SASEGT. This clonotype has a handful of counts. Its antigen remains unknown. In terms of origin and age, donors were healthy Caucasian individuals from Russia aged 6 to 90. This clonotype was sampled from a man aged 80 or over in good health. Sequences were obtained from blood. The rearrangement uses TRBV6-1 and TRBJ1-2; D is uncertain. The CDR3 DNA follows: TGTGCCAGCAGTGAAGCCGGGCTCTCCTATGGCTACACCTTC. Protein product: CASSEAGLSYGYTF.